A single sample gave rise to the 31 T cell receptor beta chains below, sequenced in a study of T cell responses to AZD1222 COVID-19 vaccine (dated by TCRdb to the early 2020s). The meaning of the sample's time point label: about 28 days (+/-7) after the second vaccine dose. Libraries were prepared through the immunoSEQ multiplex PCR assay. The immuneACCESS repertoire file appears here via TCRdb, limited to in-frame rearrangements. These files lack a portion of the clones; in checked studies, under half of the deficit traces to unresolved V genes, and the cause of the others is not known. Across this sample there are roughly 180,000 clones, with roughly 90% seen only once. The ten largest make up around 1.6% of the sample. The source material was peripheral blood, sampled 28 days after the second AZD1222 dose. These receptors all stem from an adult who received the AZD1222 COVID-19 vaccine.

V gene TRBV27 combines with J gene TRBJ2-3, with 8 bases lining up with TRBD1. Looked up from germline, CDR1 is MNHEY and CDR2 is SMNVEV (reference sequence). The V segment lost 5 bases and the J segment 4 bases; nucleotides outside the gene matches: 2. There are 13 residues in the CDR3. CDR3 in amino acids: CASSPTGADTQYF. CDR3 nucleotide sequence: TGTGCCAGCAGTCCGACAGGGGCAGATACGCAGTATTTT.

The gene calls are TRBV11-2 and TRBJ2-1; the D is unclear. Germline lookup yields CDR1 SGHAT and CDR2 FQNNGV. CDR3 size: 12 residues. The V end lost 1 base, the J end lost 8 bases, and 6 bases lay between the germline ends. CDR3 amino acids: CASSLVLYEQFF. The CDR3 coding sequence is TGTGCCAGCAGCTTAGTGTTGTATGAGCAGTTCTTC.

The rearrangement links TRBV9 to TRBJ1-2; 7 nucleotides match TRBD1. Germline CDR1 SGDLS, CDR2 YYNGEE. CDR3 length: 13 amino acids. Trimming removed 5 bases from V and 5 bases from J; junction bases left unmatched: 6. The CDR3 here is CASRATGEYGYTF. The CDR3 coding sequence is TGTGCCAGCAGGGCCACAGGGGAATATGGCTACACCTTC.

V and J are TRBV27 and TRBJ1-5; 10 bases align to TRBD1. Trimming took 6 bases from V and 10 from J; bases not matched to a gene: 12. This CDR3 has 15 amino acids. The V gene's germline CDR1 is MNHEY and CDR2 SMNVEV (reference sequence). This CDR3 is CASSRGTGAINPQHF. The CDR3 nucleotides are TGTGCCAGCAGCCGGGGGACAGGGGCTATCAACCCCCAGCATTTT.

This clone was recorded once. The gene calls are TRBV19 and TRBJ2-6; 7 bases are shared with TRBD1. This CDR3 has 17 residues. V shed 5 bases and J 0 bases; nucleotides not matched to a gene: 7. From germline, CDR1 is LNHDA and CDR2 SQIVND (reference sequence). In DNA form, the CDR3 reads TGTGCCAGTAGTCCCGGGACAGTAAACTCTGGGGCCAACGTCCTGACTTTC. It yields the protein CASSPGTVNSGANVLTF.

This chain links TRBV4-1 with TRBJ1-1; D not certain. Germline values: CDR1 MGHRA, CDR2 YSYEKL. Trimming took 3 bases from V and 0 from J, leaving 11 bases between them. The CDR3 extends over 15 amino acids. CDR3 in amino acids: CASSQGSSLNTEAFF. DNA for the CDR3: TGCGCCAGCAGCCAGGGTTCCTCTCTGAACACTGAAGCTTTCTTT.

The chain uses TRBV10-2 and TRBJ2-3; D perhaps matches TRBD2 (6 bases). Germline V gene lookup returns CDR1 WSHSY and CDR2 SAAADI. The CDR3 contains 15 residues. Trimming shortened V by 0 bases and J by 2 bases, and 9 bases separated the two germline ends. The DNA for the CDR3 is TGCGCCAGCAGTGAGTCCGGCGGGACCACAGATACGCAGTATTTT. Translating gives CASSESGGTTDTQYF.

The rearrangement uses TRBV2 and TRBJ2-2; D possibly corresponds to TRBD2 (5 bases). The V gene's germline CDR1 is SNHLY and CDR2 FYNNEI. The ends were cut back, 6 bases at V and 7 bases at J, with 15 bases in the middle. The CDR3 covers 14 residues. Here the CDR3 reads CASSYRLSGGELFF. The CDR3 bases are TGTGCCAGCAGCTATAGACTCAGCGGCGGGGAGCTGTTTTTT.

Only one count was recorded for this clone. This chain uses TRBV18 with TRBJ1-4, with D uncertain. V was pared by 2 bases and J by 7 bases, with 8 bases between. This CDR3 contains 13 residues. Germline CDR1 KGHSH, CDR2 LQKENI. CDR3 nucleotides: TGTGCCAGCTCACCAGTAGTAGGTGAAAAACTGTTTTTT. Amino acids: CASSPVVGEKLFF.

Written as DNA, the CDR3 is TGTGCCAGCAGCTTAGCGGGGGTCACCGGGGAGCTGTTTTTT. Residues: CASSLAGVTGELFF. The chain has TRBV7-2 and TRBJ2-2, with D perhaps assigned TRBD1 or TRBD2 (5 bases each). Per the germline V gene, CDR1 is SGHTA and CDR2 is FQGNSA. The CDR3 has 14 amino acids. V lost 0 bases and J lost 4, with 6 bases in between.

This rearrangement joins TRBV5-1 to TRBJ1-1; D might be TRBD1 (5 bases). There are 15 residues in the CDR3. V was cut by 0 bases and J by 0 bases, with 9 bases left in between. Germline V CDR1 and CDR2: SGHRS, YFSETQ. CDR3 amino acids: CASSLGQILNTEAFF. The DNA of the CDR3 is TGCGCCAGCAGCTTGGGACAGATCCTGAACACTGAAGCTTTCTTT.

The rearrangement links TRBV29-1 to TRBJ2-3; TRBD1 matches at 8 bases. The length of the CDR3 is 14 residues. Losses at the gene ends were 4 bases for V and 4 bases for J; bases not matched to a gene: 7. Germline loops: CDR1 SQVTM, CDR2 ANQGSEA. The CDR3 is CSVVSRTGSDTQYF. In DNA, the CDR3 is TGCAGCGTTGTTTCCCGGACAGGGTCAGATACGCAGTATTTT.

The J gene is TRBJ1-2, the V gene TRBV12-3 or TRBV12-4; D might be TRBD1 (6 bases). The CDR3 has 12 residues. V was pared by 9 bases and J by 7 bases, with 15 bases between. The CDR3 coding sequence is TGTGCCAGTCGACAGGCCCCGACTGGCTACACCTTC. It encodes CASRQAPTGYTF.

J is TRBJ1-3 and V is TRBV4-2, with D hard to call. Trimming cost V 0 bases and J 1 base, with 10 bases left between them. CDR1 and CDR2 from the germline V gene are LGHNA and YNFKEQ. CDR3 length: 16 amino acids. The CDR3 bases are TGTGCCAGCAGCCAAGACCCGGGTTATTCTGGAAACACCATATATTTT. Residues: CASSQDPGYSGNTIYF.

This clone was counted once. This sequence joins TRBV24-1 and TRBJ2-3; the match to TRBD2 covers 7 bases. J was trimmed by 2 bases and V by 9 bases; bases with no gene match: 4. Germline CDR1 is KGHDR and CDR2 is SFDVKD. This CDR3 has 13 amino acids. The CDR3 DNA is TGTGCCACCTCTGGGGGGGTCACAGATACGCAGTATTTT. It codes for CATSGGVTDTQYF.

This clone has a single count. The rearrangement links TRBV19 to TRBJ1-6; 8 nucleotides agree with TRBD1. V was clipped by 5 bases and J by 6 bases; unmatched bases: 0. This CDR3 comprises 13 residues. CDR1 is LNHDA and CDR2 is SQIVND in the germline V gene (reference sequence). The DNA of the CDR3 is TGTGCCAGTAGTGGACAGGGTAATTCACCCCTCCACTTT. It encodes CASSGQGNSPLHF.

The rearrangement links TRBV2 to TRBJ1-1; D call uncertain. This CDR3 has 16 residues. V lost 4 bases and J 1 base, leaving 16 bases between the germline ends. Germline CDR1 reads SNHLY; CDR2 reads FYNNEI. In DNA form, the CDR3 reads TGTGCCAGCAGTGGAGGGAGCGGTGTAGGGAACACTGAAGCTTTCTTT. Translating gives CASSGGSGVGNTEAFF.

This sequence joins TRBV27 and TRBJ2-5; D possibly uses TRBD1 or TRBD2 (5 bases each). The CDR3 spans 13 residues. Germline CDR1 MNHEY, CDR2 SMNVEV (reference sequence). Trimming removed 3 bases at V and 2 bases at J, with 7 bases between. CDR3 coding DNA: TGTGCCAGCAGTTTGAGGGGACAAGAGACCCAGTACTTC. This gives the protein CASSLRGQETQYF.

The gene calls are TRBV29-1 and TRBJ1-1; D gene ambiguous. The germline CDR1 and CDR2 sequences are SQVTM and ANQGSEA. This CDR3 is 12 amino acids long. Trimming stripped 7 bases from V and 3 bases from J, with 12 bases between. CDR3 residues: CSALKGHTEAFF. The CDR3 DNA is TGCAGCGCCCTGAAAGGGCACACTGAAGCTTTCTTT.

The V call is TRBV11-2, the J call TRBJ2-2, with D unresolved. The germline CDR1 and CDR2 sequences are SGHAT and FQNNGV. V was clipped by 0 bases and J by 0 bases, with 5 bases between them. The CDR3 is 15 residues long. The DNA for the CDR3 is TGTGCCAGCAGCTTAGAGAGGACGAACACCGGGGAGCTGTTTTTT. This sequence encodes CASSLERTNTGELFF.

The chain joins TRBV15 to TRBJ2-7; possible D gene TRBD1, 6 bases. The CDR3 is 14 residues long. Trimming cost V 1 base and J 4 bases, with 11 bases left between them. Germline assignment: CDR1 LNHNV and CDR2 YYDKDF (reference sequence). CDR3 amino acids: CATSRGTAGYEQYF. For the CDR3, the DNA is TGTGCCACCAGCAGAGGGACAGCTGGGTACGAGCAGTACTTC.

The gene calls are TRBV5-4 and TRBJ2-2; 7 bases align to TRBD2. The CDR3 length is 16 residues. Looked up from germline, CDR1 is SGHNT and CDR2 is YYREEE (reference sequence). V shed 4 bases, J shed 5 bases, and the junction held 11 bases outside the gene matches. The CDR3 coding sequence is TGTGCCAGCAGCCAACCCGGGACTAAGAGAACCGGGGAGCTGTTTTTT. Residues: CASSQPGTKRTGELFF.

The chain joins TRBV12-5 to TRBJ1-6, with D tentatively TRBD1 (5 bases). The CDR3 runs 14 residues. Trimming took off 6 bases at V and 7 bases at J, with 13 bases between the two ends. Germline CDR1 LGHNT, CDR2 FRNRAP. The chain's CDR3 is CASGIGHKNSPLHF. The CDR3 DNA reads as TGTGCTAGTGGGATCGGACACAAGAATTCACCCCTCCACTTT.

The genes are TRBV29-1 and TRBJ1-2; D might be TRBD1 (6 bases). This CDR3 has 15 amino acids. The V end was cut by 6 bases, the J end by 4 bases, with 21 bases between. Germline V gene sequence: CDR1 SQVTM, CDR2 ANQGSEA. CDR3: CSVRPAGATPYGYTF. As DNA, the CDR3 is TGCAGCGTACGACCGGCGGGGGCGACTCCCTATGGCTACACCTTC.

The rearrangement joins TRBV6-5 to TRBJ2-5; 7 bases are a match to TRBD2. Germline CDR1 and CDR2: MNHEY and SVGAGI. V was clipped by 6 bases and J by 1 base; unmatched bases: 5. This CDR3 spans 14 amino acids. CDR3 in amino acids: CASRRLAVQETQYF. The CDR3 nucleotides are TGTGCCAGCAGAAGGCTAGCGGTCCAAGAGACCCAGTACTTC.

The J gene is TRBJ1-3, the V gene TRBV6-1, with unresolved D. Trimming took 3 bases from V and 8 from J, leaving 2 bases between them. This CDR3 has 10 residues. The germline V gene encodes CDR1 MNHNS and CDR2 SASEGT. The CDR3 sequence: CASSEYTIYF. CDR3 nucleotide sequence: TGTGCCAGCAGTGAGTACACCATATATTTT.

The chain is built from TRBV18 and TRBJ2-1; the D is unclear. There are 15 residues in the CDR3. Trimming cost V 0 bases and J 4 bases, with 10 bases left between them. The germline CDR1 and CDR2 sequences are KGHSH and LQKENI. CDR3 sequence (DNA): TGTGCCAGCTCACCACCCCAGAATCGGTACAATGAGCAGTTCTTC. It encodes CASSPPQNRYNEQFF. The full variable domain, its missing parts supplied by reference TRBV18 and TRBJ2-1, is NAGVMQNPRHLVRRRGQEARLRCSPMKGHSHVYWYRQLPEEGLKFMVYLQKENIIDESGMPKERFSAEFPKEGPSILRIQQVVRGDSAAYFCASSPPQNRYNEQFFGPGTRLTVL.

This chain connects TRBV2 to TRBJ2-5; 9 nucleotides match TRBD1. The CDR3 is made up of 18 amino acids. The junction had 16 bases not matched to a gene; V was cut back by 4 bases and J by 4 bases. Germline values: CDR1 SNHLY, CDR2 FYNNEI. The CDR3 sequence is CASSASYSGQGPRETQYF. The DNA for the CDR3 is TGTGCCAGCAGTGCCTCGTATTCGGGACAGGGCCCCAGAGAGACCCAGTACTTC.

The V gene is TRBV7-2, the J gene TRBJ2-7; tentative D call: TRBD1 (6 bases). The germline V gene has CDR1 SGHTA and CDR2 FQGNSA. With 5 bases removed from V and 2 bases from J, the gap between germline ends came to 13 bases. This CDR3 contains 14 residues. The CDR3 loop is CASSRTEFPYEQYF. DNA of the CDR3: TGTGCCAGCAGCCGGACAGAATTCCCCTACGAGCAGTACTTC.

DNA for the CDR3: TGTGCCAGCAGGGCTCGGACTAGCGGGGGAGCAGATACGCAGTATTTT. Protein: CASRARTSGGADTQYF. The chain employs TRBV2 and TRBJ2-3, with TRBD2 matching over 13 bases. Germline trimming cut 6 bases from V and 4 bases from J; bases unmatched to any gene: 7. The CDR3 is 16 amino acids. Germline lookup yields CDR1 SNHLY and CDR2 FYNNEI. Full variable domain (remainder filled in from reference TRBV2 and TRBJ2-3): EPEVTQTPSHQVTQMGQEVILRCVPISNHLYFYWYRQILGQKVEFLVSFYNNEISEKSEIFDDQFSVERPDGSNFTLKIRSTKLEDSAMYFCASRARTSGGADTQYFGPGTRLTVL.

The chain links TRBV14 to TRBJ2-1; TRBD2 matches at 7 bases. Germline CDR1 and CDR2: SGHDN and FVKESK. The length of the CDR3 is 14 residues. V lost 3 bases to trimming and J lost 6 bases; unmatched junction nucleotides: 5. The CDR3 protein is CASSQAGVGNEQFF. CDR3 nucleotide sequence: TGTGCCAGCAGCCAGGCGGGAGTAGGCAATGAGCAGTTCTTC.